Sequencing of this T cell receptor (beta chain) was carried out in a study of T cell responses to AZD1222 COVID-19 vaccine. The study, taken as a whole, reports: Clonal diversity was possibly underestimated, and the donors were mostly white British, with more females.

The protocol was immunoSEQ multiplex PCR, while the TCRdb copy is restricted to in-frame clones and leaves out a portion. The sample has nearly 110,000 clones; about 92% are singletons. On this clone: Its antigen remains unidentified.

Trimming stripped 8 bases from V and 0 bases from J, with 16 bases between. The CDR3 has 15 amino acids. Looked up from germline, CDR1 is LGHNA and CDR2 is YSLEER. The V and J genes are TRBV4-3 and TRBJ1-1; no clear D. The sample in question was peripheral blood, obtained 28 days after the second AZD1222 dose. The sequence was obtained from an adult who received the AZD1222 COVID-19 vaccine. As DNA, the CDR3 is TGCGCCAGCTCCCTCGGGCCTTTCTTGAACACTGAAGCTTTCTTT. This gives the protein CASSLGPFLNTEAFF.